The 27 T cell receptor beta chains listed next were all sequenced from one sample in a study of post-analysis software for immune sequencing data (dated by TCRdb to between 2014 and 2017). The research as a whole found: Patients showed significantly higher frequencies than controls for about 5 TRBV segments, among them TRBV5-6, TRBV5-1 and TRBV20-1.

The library was made by PCR. Sequencing used an Illumina HiSeq 2500. To reduce PCR and sequencing biases, unique molecular identifiers were built into the TCR beta cDNA libraries. Using fastp trimming at Q25 and MiXCR clonotype assembly, TCRdb reanalyzed the public sequencing data and kept in-frame beta chains. Entries are consolidated by CDR3 protein sequence, retaining the most common genes and DNA. Here the sample has about 400,000 distinct CDR3 sequences; roughly 30% occur a single time. The ten largest clones take up roughly 12% of the sample. These receptors have no identified antigens. Specimen: blood. The receptor set was obtained from a girl aged 10 to 17 with multiple sclerosis.

This clonotype showed up just a few times. The rearrangement uses TRBV12-3 or TRBV12-4 and TRBJ2-5; possibly TRBD2 for D (5 bases). The V end lost 7 bases, the J end lost 5 bases, and 11 bases lay between the germline ends. The CDR3 is made up of 12 amino acids. CDR3 coding DNA: TGTGCCAGCAATCTAGCAGGCGAGACCCAGTACTTC. It specifies CASNLAGETQYF.

The genes are TRBV3-1 and TRBJ2-7, with 11 bases identical to TRBD2. V shed 1 base and J 1 base; nucleotides not matched to a gene: 3. Looked up from germline, CDR1 is LGHDT and CDR2 is YNNKEL (reference sequence). The CDR3 has 16 amino acids. The DNA of the CDR3 is TGTGCCAGCAGCCAAGGGCCTAGCGGGGGGTCCTACGAGCAGTACTTC. Encoded protein: CASSQGPSGGSYEQYF.

The rearrangement uses TRBV6-5 and TRBJ2-3, with 8 nucleotides matching TRBD2. Germline CDR1 and CDR2: MNHEY and SVGAGI. The CDR3 is made up of 15 amino acids. V lost 2 bases, J lost 0 bases, and 1 base stayed unmatched. The CDR3 nucleotides read TGTGCCAGCAGTTACCAGCGGGGGAGCACAGATACGCAGTATTTT. This sequence encodes CASSYQRGSTDTQYF.

The CDR3 loop reads CASSPQPGSTDTQYF. DNA for the CDR3: TGTGCCAGCAGCCCCCAACCGGGGAGCACAGATACGCAGTATTTT. The chain joins TRBV3-1 to TRBJ2-3, with a weak D call TRBD2 (5 bases). This CDR3 has 15 amino acids. V shed 4 bases and J shed 0 bases, with 11 bases lying between them. Per germline, CDR1 LGHDT and CDR2 YNNKEL (reference sequence).

In its sample, this clonotype was seen a few times. The V and J genes are TRBV3-1 and TRBJ2-5, with D perhaps being TRBD1 or TRBD2 (5 bases each). V was trimmed by 0 bases and J by 11 bases, leaving 10 bases between them. Germline CDR1 LGHDT, CDR2 YNNKEL (reference sequence). The CDR3 length is 12 residues. The CDR3 here is CASSQDIGEQYF. The CDR3 bases are TGTGCCAGCAGCCAAGATATAGGGGAGCAGTACTTC.

This clonotype showed up just a few times. This chain joins TRBV5-6 and TRBJ2-7, with 7 bases that match TRBD1. This CDR3 spans 14 amino acids. With V trimmed by 5 bases and J by 3 bases, 8 bases remained unmatched. Looked up from germline, CDR1 is SGHDT and CDR2 is YYEEEE. CDR3 sequence: CASSLIRQGYEQYF. DNA of the CDR3: TGTGCCAGCAGTCTTATTAGACAGGGCTACGAGCAGTACTTC.

The V call is TRBV20-1, the J call TRBJ2-1; D is unresolved. The CDR3 contains 12 residues. Per germline, CDR1 DFQATT and CDR2 SNEGSKA (reference sequence). The ends were cut back, 3 bases at V and 8 bases at J, with 11 bases in the middle. The CDR3, as DNA: TGCAGTGCTAGGCGACTTGGGGATGAGCAGTTCTTC. Encoded protein: CSARRLGDEQFF.

V and J are TRBV20-1 and TRBJ2-3; 11 bases map to TRBD2. CDR3 length: 15 amino acids. Germline assignment: CDR1 DFQATT and CDR2 SNEGSKA (reference sequence). V dropped 4 bases and J dropped 0; count of bases not matched to a gene: 3. The CDR3 DNA follows: TGCAGTGCTACCCGACTAGCGGGGAGCACAGATACGCAGTATTTT. Encoded protein: CSATRLAGSTDTQYF.

Only a few counts were recorded for this clonotype. V is TRBV6-1 and J is TRBJ1-2; the D gene is possibly TRBD1 (5 bases). The CDR3 covers 16 residues. CDR1 and CDR2 from the germline V gene are MNHNS and SASEGT. Trimming removed 0 bases from V and 4 bases from J, with 15 bases in between. Written as DNA, the CDR3 is TGTGCCAGCAGTGAAGCGTGGGACTCTGGCTCCTATGGCTACACCTTC. Amino acids: CASSEAWDSGSYGYTF.

This sequence joins TRBV12-3 or TRBV12-4 and TRBJ1-5; possible D gene TRBD1, 6 bases. This CDR3 comprises 16 residues. Deletions cut 3 bases from V and 4 bases from J, with 16 bases between. CDR3 nucleotide sequence: TGTGCCAGCAGTTTCAGGGGAGGAACGCCAAATCAGCCCCAGCATTTT. Translating it yields CASSFRGGTPNQPQHF.

The chain links TRBV5-1 to TRBJ2-7, with a tentative D call TRBD2 (6 bases). Matching the DNA end better, TRBJ2-5 makes the J call doubtful. The CDR3 is 13 residues long. CDR1 and CDR2 from the germline V gene are SGHRS and YFSETQ. CDR3 loop: CASSTGLPETQYF. DNA of the CDR3: TGCGCCAGCAGCACGGGACTGCCAGAGACCCAGTACTTC.

This chain uses TRBV30 with TRBJ2-3; D possibly corresponds to TRBD1 (5 bases). CDR3 length equals 14 residues. Germline V lookup: CDR1 GTSNPN, CDR2 SVGIG (reference sequence). Trimming left V 0 bases short and J 5 bases short, with 12 bases between. Here the CDR3 reads CAWSVYRFEDTQYF. DNA for the CDR3: TGTGCCTGGAGTGTATACAGGTTCGAAGATACGCAGTATTTT.

The chain joins TRBV6-1 to TRBJ1-1; D gene unclear. V dropped 6 bases and J dropped 8 bases, with 10 bases sitting between them. The germline V gene has CDR1 MNHNS and CDR2 SASEGT. CDR3 length: 11 amino acids. CDR3 sequence reads: CASRGNGEAFF. CDR3 in DNA: TGTGCCAGCAGAGGGAACGGCGAAGCTTTCTTT.

This clonotype was counted a few times. The V and J genes are TRBV20-1 and TRBJ1-2; no clear D gene. This CDR3 is 12 amino acids long. V was shortened by 5 bases and J by 4 bases, with 11 bases between the two germline ends. Germline V gene data show CDR1 as DFQATT and CDR2 as SNEGSKA (reference sequence). The CDR3 protein is CSASDGIYGYTF. In DNA form, the CDR3 reads TGCAGTGCTTCGGACGGGATCTATGGCTACACCTTC.

This clonotype was detected a few times. The genes are TRBV7-8 and TRBJ1-1, with unresolved D. V gave up 3 bases and J gave up 5 bases, with 10 bases separating them. This CDR3 comprises 13 residues. Germline loops: CDR1 SGHVS, CDR2 FQNEAQ. CDR3 in DNA: TGTGCCAGCAGCTTGGGTCCAAGGACTGAAGCTTTCTTT. It is translated as CASSLGPRTEAFF.

A word on this clonotype: The junction does not match germline at one end; this may be a read error. Written as DNA, the CDR3 is TGTGCCAGCTCCCGGAACTACCCACAGGGGGCGATATCTGGGGCCGACGTCCTGACTTTC. Translated: CASSRNYPQGAISGADVLTF. V and J are TRBV18 and TRBJ2-6; 9 bases align to TRBD1. There are 20 residues in the CDR3. Germline lookup yields CDR1 KGHSH and CDR2 LQKENI.

This chain links TRBV6-4 with TRBJ1-2; weak D call: TRBD1 (6 bases). This CDR3 contains 19 residues. Germline-derived CDR1 and CDR2 are MRHNA and SNTAGT. V was shortened by 11 bases and J by 5 bases, with 36 bases between the two germline ends. CDR3 sequence: CAGELTAFDVLLGGYGYTF. CDR3 bases: TGTGCCGGCGAACTTACAGCATTTGACGTACTTTTAGGGGGGTATGGCTACACCTTC.

The chain has TRBV20-1 and TRBJ1-5, with D possibly TRBD1 on 6 matching bases. The V end was cut by 0 bases, the J end by 1 base, with 16 bases between. The CDR3 is made up of 17 amino acids. Germline CDR1 DFQATT, CDR2 SNEGSKA (reference sequence). CDR3 nucleotides: TGCAGTGCTAGAGATAGAGTGGGGGGCACGAGCAATCAGCCCCAGCATTTT. This codes for CSARDRVGGTSNQPQHF.

The chain joins TRBV6-2 or TRBV6-3 to TRBJ2-1; TRBD1 matches at 8 bases. The V gene end was trimmed by 7 bases and the J gene end by 4 bases; junction bases not matched to a gene: 12. The CDR3 sequence is 16 residues long. Germline V lookup: CDR1 MNHEY, CDR2 SVGEGT. For the CDR3, the DNA is TGTGCCAGCACTCCCCGGACAGGGAACCTTTACAATGAGCAGTTCTTC. Translating it yields CASTPRTGNLYNEQFF.

The chain uses TRBV20-1 and TRBJ1-5, with D possibly matching TRBD1 (5 bases). The CDR3 loop spans 13 amino acids. Germline V gene data show CDR1 as DFQATT and CDR2 as SNEGSKA (reference sequence). V was pared by 5 bases and J by 5 bases, with 13 bases between. The chain's CDR3 is CSAGVGRDQPQHF. DNA of the CDR3: TGCAGTGCTGGGGTGGGACGAGATCAGCCCCAGCATTTT.

V and J are TRBV11-2 and TRBJ2-3; D is undetermined. Germline V gives CDR1 SGHAT, CDR2 FQNNGV. V lost 2 bases, J lost 0 bases, and 9 bases lay in between. The CDR3 is 15 residues long. DNA for the CDR3: TGTGCCAGCAGCTTAAGTATCTTTAGCACAGATACGCAGTATTTT. This encodes CASSLSIFSTDTQYF.

V usage is TRBV2 and J usage is TRBJ2-6; D gene unclear. Germline V CDR1 and CDR2: SNHLY, FYNNEI. The CDR3 is 16 amino acids. Trimming removed 8 bases at V and 1 base at J, with 15 bases between. DNA for the CDR3: TGTGCCAGCGTAGAAACCTTTCAATCTGGGGCCAACGTCCTGACTTTC. Protein: CASVETFQSGANVLTF. Full variable domain (missing parts from reference TRBV2 and TRBJ2-6): EPEVTQTPSHQVTQMGQEVILRCVPISNHLYFYWYRQILGQKVEFLVSFYNNEISEKSEIFDDQFSVERPDGSNFTLKIRSTKLEDSAMYFCASVETFQSGANVLTFGAGSRLTVL.

This clonotype has only a few counts. The chain uses TRBV5-1 and TRBJ2-1; 11 nucleotides match TRBD1. V gave up 3 bases and J gave up 8 bases; unmatched junction bases: 4. Germline V gene lookup returns CDR1 SGHRS and CDR2 YFSETQ. The CDR3 covers 14 residues. The CDR3 DNA reads TGCGCCAGCAGCTACGGGACAGGGGGGGATGAGCAGTTCTTC. Amino acid sequence: CASSYGTGGDEQFF.

The table lists this clonotype with a few counts. V gene TRBV27 combines with J gene TRBJ1-5, with a possible D match to TRBD1 (6 bases). V shed 6 bases and J shed 5 bases, with 20 bases lying between them. The CDR3 covers 16 residues. CDR1 is MNHEY, CDR2 SMNVEV, per germline (reference sequence). CDR3 loop: CASRPTEGGNYQPQHF. The CDR3 DNA is TGTGCCAGCAGACCAACGGAGGGGGGAAACTATCAGCCCCAGCATTTT.

This clonotype was counted between two and nine times. This sequence joins TRBV6-1 and TRBJ1-5; D is unclear. The CDR3 spans 15 residues. Germline CDR1 reads MNHNS; CDR2 reads SASEGT. With 2 bases removed from V and 1 base from J, the gap between germline ends came to 9 bases. CDR3 in amino acids: CASSEYGPSNQPQHF. The CDR3 DNA sequence: TGTGCCAGCAGTGAATACGGACCGAGCAATCAGCCCCAGCATTTT.

The chain links TRBV7-2 to TRBJ1-2; TRBD1 matches 10 bases. Unmatched junction bases numbered 4, after V lost 1 base and J lost 5 bases. CDR1 and CDR2 (germline): SGHTA, FQGNSA. This CDR3 comprises 15 residues. The CDR3 spells CASSLVGTGEYGYTF. CDR3 sequence (DNA): TGTGCCAGCAGCTTAGTCGGGACAGGGGAATATGGCTACACCTTC.

A few counts support this clonotype. This CDR3 reads CASSLKGRARDEQYF. The DNA of the CDR3 is TGTGCCAGCAGCTTAAAGGGAAGGGCAAGAGACGAGCAGTACTTC. The chain employs TRBV7-9 and TRBJ2-4; D gene unclear. The DNA end favors TRBJ2-7, so the J call may be wrong. The germline V gene has CDR1 SEHNR and CDR2 FQNEAQ (reference sequence). The CDR3 is made up of 15 amino acids.